This T cell receptor beta chain was profiled in a study of beta chain features in type 1 diabetes. Study conclusions and caveats: TCRB CDR3s were moderately but significantly shorter in Type 1 diabetes patients in all four CD4+ subsets.

Expressed TCRB transcripts got sequenced, as all isolated RNA was reverse transcribed. The read count averaged around 3.5 million across naive, central memory and regulatory T cell samples. Clones were read by immunoSEQ multiplex PCR, and TCRdb kept only the in-frame ones, dropping some. The sample includes about 340,000 clones, roughly 8% of them seen just once. Per donor, one heparinised blood draw averaged approximately 110 mL. Each sorted fraction was over 95% pure. The CDR3 runs to 14 residues. The germline V gene has CDR1 SGHDT and CDR2 YYEEEE. V was cut by 2 bases and J by 6 bases, with 11 bases left in between. This clone was recorded at least ten times. Its antigen is not identified.

The gene calls are TRBV5-6 and TRBJ2-2, with D possibly matching TRBD2 (6 bases). The sample was central memory CD4+ T cells from blood. This TCR was recovered from a woman between 18 and 29 years old in good health. The chain's CDR3 is CASSFGAGSGELFF. As DNA, the CDR3 is TGTGCCAGCAGCTTCGGCGCGGGATCCGGGGAGCTGTTTTTT.